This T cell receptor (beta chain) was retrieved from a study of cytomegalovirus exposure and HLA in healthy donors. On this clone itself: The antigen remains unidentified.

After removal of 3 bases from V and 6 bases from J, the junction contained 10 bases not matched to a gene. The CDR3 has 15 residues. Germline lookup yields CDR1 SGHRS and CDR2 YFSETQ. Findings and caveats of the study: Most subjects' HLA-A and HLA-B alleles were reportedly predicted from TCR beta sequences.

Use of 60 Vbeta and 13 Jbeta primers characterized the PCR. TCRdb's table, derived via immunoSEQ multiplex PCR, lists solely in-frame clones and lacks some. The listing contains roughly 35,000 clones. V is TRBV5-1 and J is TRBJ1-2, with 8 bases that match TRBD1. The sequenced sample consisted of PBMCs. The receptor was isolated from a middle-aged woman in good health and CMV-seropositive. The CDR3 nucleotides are TGCGCCAGCAGCTCTGGACAGGGTCAGGGGAATGGCTACACCTTC. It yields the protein CASSSGQGQGNGYTF.